These 7 T cell receptor beta chains came from one sample sequenced in a study of graft-versus-host responses after intestinal transplantation. The method was immunoSEQ multiplex PCR; TCRdb's version includes in-frame clones alone and lacks a portion of them. Of tens of thousands of clones listed, about 93% were seen once; the top ten hold around 0.49%. These TCRs are of unknown antigen specificity. The sequencing used unstimulated CD8+ T cells sorted from spleen or lymph node cells, collected before intestinal transplant. The origin of the receptors is a human donor who received an intestinal transplant.

The chain has TRBV5-1 and TRBJ2-5, with D tentatively TRBD1 (6 bases). Germline values: CDR1 SGHRS, CDR2 YFSETQ. V lost 2 bases to trimming and J lost 2 bases, with 13 bases between them. This CDR3 is built from 15 residues. Here the CDR3 DNA reads TGCGCCAGCAGCTTAAACGTAGGGGGACAAGAGACCCAGTACTTC. Its protein product is CASSLNVGGQETQYF.

This clone was detected once. This chain joins TRBV19 and TRBJ2-7, with 10 bases matching TRBD2. The CDR3 is made up of 15 amino acids. CDR1 and CDR2 (germline): LNHDA, SQIVND (reference sequence). Trimming cost V 5 bases and J 3 bases; bases outside gene matches: 7. For the CDR3, the DNA is TGTGCCAGTAGTCCTAGCGGGAGTTTGGTCTACGAGCAGTACTTC. It codes for CASSPSGSLVYEQYF.

This chain connects TRBV30 to TRBJ1-1, with D unclear. The CDR3 is 13 amino acids. Trimming removed 4 bases at V and 1 base at J, with 10 bases between. Per the germline V gene, CDR1 is GTSNPN and CDR2 is SVGIG (reference sequence). The CDR3 reads CAWTTAGNTEAFF. CDR3 DNA: TGTGCCTGGACTACCGCCGGGAACACTGAAGCTTTCTTT.

The V call is TRBV2, the J call TRBJ2-2; D is unclear. Germline CDR1 reads SNHLY; CDR2 reads FYNNEI. The length of the CDR3 is 13 residues. The V and J ends lost 4 bases and 4 bases respectively, with 7 bases between them. CDR3 residues: CASSARPTGELFF. CDR3 in DNA: TGTGCCAGCAGTGCTAGGCCCACCGGGGAGCTGTTTTTT. The full variable domain, in which reference TRBV2 and TRBJ2-2 provide the parts outside the CDR3, is EPEVTQTPSHQVTQMGQEVILRCVPISNHLYFYWYRQILGQKVEFLVSFYNNEISEKSEIFDDQFSVERPDGSNFTLKIRSTKLEDSAMYFCASSARPTGELFFGEGSRLTVL.

The sample holds one count of this clone. This CDR3 is CASSEKTSRYNEQFF. CDR3 sequence (DNA): TGTGCCAGCAGTGAGAAGACTAGCAGGTACAATGAGCAGTTCTTC. V usage is TRBV2 and J usage is TRBJ2-1, with TRBD2 matching over 7 bases. J gave up 4 bases and V 3 bases, and 6 bases lay outside the gene matches. Germline V gives CDR1 SNHLY, CDR2 FYNNEI. The CDR3 contains 15 residues.

The chain is built from TRBV6-6 and TRBJ2-7, with D tentatively TRBD2 (6 bases). Looked up from germline, CDR1 is MNHNY and CDR2 is SVGAGI (reference sequence). Trimming pared 0 bases from V and 1 base from J, leaving 13 bases between. The CDR3 covers 16 residues. The CDR3 DNA sequence: TGTGCCAGCAGTTACTCCCTAGCGCGAGTTTCCTACGAGCAGTACTTC. Protein product: CASSYSLARVSYEQYF.

The rearrangement uses TRBV4-2 and TRBJ2-7; 8 bases agree with TRBD2. CDR3 size: 15 residues. Germline-derived CDR1 and CDR2 are LGHNA and YNFKEQ. V shed 1 base and J 0 bases; nucleotides not matched to a gene: 2. The CDR3, as DNA: TGTGCCAGCAGCCAAGCAAGCGGGAGCTCCTACGAGCAGTACTTC. Its protein is CASSQASGSSYEQYF.